A single sample is the source of the 30 T cell receptor beta chains below, sequenced in a study of cytomegalovirus exposure and HLA in healthy donors. The PCR ran on 60 Vbeta and 13 Jbeta primers. Clones were read by immunoSEQ multiplex PCR, and TCRdb kept only the in-frame ones, dropping some. The data show some 96,000 clones, roughly three quarters seen once. Material: PBMCs. These receptors were obtained from a woman aged 55-69 years in good health and CMV-seropositive.

V gene TRBV6-5 combines with J gene TRBJ2-7; 10 nucleotides line up with TRBD2. V was clipped by 3 bases and J by 6 bases; unmatched bases: 8. CDR1 MNHEY and CDR2 SVGAGI come from the germline V gene. The length of the CDR3 is 15 residues. Here the CDR3 DNA reads TGTGCCAGCAGTTATGGGTTAGCGGGAGGCAGCGAGCAGTACTTC. Amino acids: CASSYGLAGGSEQYF.

The chain recombines TRBV5-4 with TRBJ2-7; a possible D gene is TRBD1 (6 bases). V lost 2 bases to trimming and J lost 6 bases, with 9 bases between them. Germline V CDR1 and CDR2: SGHNT, YYREEE (reference sequence). The CDR3 runs to 12 residues. CDR3 DNA sequence: TGTGCCAGCAGCTTACAGGGAAGCGAGCAGTACTTC. Its translation: CASSLQGSEQYF. The full variable domain, with the rest looked up from reference TRBV5-4 and TRBJ2-7, is ETGVTQSPTHLIKTRGQQVTLRCSSQSGHNTVSWYQQALGQGPQFIFQYYREEENGRGNFPPRFSGLQFPNYSSELNVNALELDDSALYLCASSLQGSEQYFGPGTRLTVT.

The rearrangement links TRBV19 to TRBJ2-1, with 12 positions matching TRBD2. Germline loops: CDR1 LNHDA, CDR2 SQIVND (reference sequence). The V and J ends lost 7 bases and 5 bases, in that order; junction bases with no gene match: 6. CDR3 size: 15 residues. CDR3 residues: CASTRTSGADNEQFF. CDR3 DNA sequence: TGTGCCAGTACCCGGACTAGCGGGGCTGACAATGAGCAGTTCTTC.

This rearrangement joins TRBV19 to TRBJ2-1; D gene unclear. The CDR3 length is 13 residues. Trimming took off 8 bases at V and 6 bases at J, with 14 bases between the two ends. The germline CDR1 and CDR2 sequences are LNHDA and SQIVND (reference sequence). DNA for the CDR3: TGTGCCAGTTCGCCGTCTTTACTCAATGAGCAGTTCTTC. Translation: CASSPSLLNEQFF.

As to this clone: One end of the junction does not line up with germline, which may come from a read error. The V gene is TRBV14, the J gene TRBJ2-5, with 10 bases fitting TRBD2. The CDR3 contains 15 residues. Germline values: CDR1 SGHDN, CDR2 FVKESK. The CDR3 bases are TGTGCCAGCAGGCGGACTAGCGGTTACCAAGAGGCCCAGTACTTC. This gives the protein CASRRTSGYQEAQYF.

This clone was observed once. CDR3 in DNA: TGCAGCGTTGCCAGGAAGAAAGCTTTCTTT. It translates to CSVARKKAFF. J is TRBJ1-1 and V is TRBV29-1; D is unresolved. The V and J ends lost 4 bases and 9 bases respectively, with 9 bases between them. CDR1 and CDR2 from the germline V gene are SQVTM and ANQGSEA. The CDR3 is 10 residues long.

J is TRBJ2-5 and V is TRBV7-9; 7 positions match TRBD1. The CDR3 consists of 14 residues. V was clipped by 2 bases and J by 4 bases; unmatched bases: 4. CDR1 is SEHNR and CDR2 is FQNEAQ in the germline V gene (reference sequence). The DNA of the CDR3 is TGTGCCAGCAGCTTAACGACAGGGAGAGAGACCCAGTACTTC. This codes for CASSLTTGRETQYF.

The rearrangement joins TRBV10-3 to TRBJ2-7, with 8 nucleotides matching TRBD1. Per germline, CDR1 ENHRY and CDR2 SYGVKD. The CDR3 consists of 14 residues. J gave up 2 bases and V 6 bases, and 6 bases lay outside the gene matches. The CDR3 nucleotides read TGTGCCATCAGGGCCGGGACAGGAGCCTACGAGCAGTACTTC. It yields the protein CAIRAGTGAYEQYF.

A few counts support this clone. The V and J genes are TRBV6-1 and TRBJ2-4, with a weak D call TRBD1 (5 bases). Trimming removed 2 bases from V and 3 bases from J, with 17 bases in between. CDR1 and CDR2 (germline): MNHNS, SASEGT. CDR3 length equals 17 residues. The CDR3 DNA reads as TGTGCCAGCAGTGAATCTGTCTCGACGGACAACAAAAACATTCAGTACTTC. It specifies CASSESVSTDNKNIQYF.

This chain connects TRBV7-2 to TRBJ2-2; 10 nucleotides line up with TRBD2. Germline V gives CDR1 SGHTA, CDR2 FQGNSA. There are 18 residues in the CDR3. The V segment lost 6 bases and the J segment 7 bases; nucleotides outside the gene matches: 17. CDR3 coding DNA: TGTGCCAGCAGTCTAGCCCCCGGACTAGCGGCGACGGGCGGGGAGCTGTTTTTT. Residues: CASSLAPGLAATGGELFF.

The chain links TRBV9 to TRBJ1-5; D possibly corresponds to TRBD1 (5 bases). This CDR3 comprises 16 residues. Trimming removed 3 bases from V and 6 bases from J, with 19 bases in between. Germline V gives CDR1 SGDLS, CDR2 YYNGEE. The CDR3 region is CASSGAGGAGTQPQHF. DNA for the CDR3: TGTGCCAGCAGCGGAGCGGGAGGGGCAGGGACTCAGCCCCAGCATTTT. Full variable domain (rest looked up from reference TRBV9 and TRBJ1-5): DSGVTQTPKHLITATGQRVTLRCSPRSGDLSVYWYQQSLDQGLQFLIQYYNGEERAKGNILERFSAQQFPDLHSELNLSSLELGDSALYFCASSGAGGAGTQPQHFGDGTRLSIL.

V and J are TRBV11-3 and TRBJ2-7, with 7 nucleotides matching TRBD1. The CDR3 is made up of 11 amino acids. The trim removed 11 bases at V and 7 bases at J, leaving 8 bases unmatched. In germline, CDR1 is SGHNT, CDR2 YENEEA. CDR3 in amino acids: CASKGAGEQYF. The CDR3 DNA reads TGTGCCTCCAAGGGGGCGGGTGAGCAGTACTTC.

The rearrangement joins TRBV5-1 to TRBJ2-1; D may be TRBD2 (5 bases). Germline CDR1 is SGHRS and CDR2 is YFSETQ. Trimming took off 0 bases at V and 1 base at J, with 8 bases between the two ends. This CDR3 comprises 15 residues. The CDR3 sequence is CASSLDTSSYNEQFF. DNA for the CDR3: TGCGCCAGCAGCTTGGACACTAGTTCCTACAATGAGCAGTTCTTC. Full variable domain (missing parts from reference TRBV5-1 and TRBJ2-1): KAGVTQTPRYLIKTRGQQVTLSCSPISGHRSVSWYQQTPGQGLQFLFEYFSETQRNKGNFPGRFSGRQFSNSRSEMNVSTLELGDSALYLCASSLDTSSYNEQFFGPGTRLTVL.

The genes are TRBV6-5 and TRBJ1-4; no clear D. The CDR3 spans 15 residues. The V gene lost 2 bases and the J gene lost 0 bases, with 7 bases spanning the gap. The germline V gene has CDR1 MNHEY and CDR2 SVGAGI. DNA of the CDR3: TGTGCCAGCAGTTACGTCGGGGCAACTAATGAAAAACTGTTTTTT. Residues: CASSYVGATNEKLFF.

This chain connects TRBV19 to TRBJ2-6, with D tentatively TRBD1 (5 bases). Germline lookup yields CDR1 LNHDA and CDR2 SQIVND (reference sequence). Trimming took 7 bases from V and 0 from J, leaving 13 bases between them. The CDR3 spans 16 residues. CDR3 sequence: CASNGAGLSGANVLTF. The CDR3 coding sequence is TGTGCCAGTAATGGGGCAGGGCTCTCTGGGGCCAACGTCCTGACTTTC.

V and J are TRBV9 and TRBJ2-1; 9 bases align to TRBD1. The germline V gene encodes CDR1 SGDLS and CDR2 YYNGEE. This CDR3 is 17 amino acids long. J lost 0 bases, V lost 4 bases, and 8 bases had no gene match. The CDR3 region has the DNA TGTGCCAGCAGCAGAAGCCTGACAGGGGGCTCCTACAATGAGCAGTTCTTC. Its protein product is CASSRSLTGGSYNEQFF.

The chain employs TRBV19 and TRBJ2-1; TRBD2 matches at 11 bases. Germline CDR1 and CDR2: LNHDA and SQIVND (reference sequence). J was trimmed by 4 bases and V by 2 bases; bases with no gene match: 4. The CDR3 has 16 residues. For the CDR3, the DNA is TGTGCCAGTAGTATAACTAGCGGGAGCCTTTACAATGAGCAGTTCTTC. Amino acids: CASSITSGSLYNEQFF. Supplemented by reference TRBV19 and TRBJ2-1, the full variable domain reads DGGITQSPKYLFRKEGQNVTLSCEQNLNHDAMYWYRQDPGQGLRLIYYSQIVNDFQKGDIAEGYSVSREKKESFPLTVTSAQKNPTAFYLCASSITSGSLYNEQFFGPGTRLTVL.

The gene calls are TRBV5-4 and TRBJ2-1; 11 bases fit TRBD1. The V gene's germline CDR1 is SGHNT and CDR2 YYREEE (reference sequence). The CDR3 is 15 residues long. After removal of 4 bases from V and 4 bases from J, the junction contained 4 bases not matched to a gene. CDR3 nucleotide sequence: TGTGCCAGCAGCAAGGACAGGGGGCAGTACAATGAGCAGTTCTTC. Translated: CASSKDRGQYNEQFF. Variable domain in full (rest from reference TRBV5-4 and TRBJ2-1): ETGVTQSPTHLIKTRGQQVTLRCSSQSGHNTVSWYQQALGQGPQFIFQYYREEENGRGNFPPRFSGLQFPNYSSELNVNALELDDSALYLCASSKDRGQYNEQFFGPGTRLTVL.

The chain employs TRBV28 and TRBJ2-7; no clear D gene. CDR3 length: 16 residues. Trimming took off 4 bases at V and 0 bases at J, with 16 bases between the two ends. Germline assignment: CDR1 MDHEN and CDR2 SYDVKM. The CDR3 protein is CASSSARLSISYEQYF. DNA for the CDR3: TGTGCCAGCAGTTCCGCGAGATTATCTATCTCCTACGAGCAGTACTTC.

The chain combines TRBV2 with TRBJ2-1; D is unclear. The V gene's germline CDR1 is SNHLY and CDR2 FYNNEI. CDR3 length: 13 residues. Trimming took 5 bases from V and 4 from J, leaving 9 bases between them. The CDR3 DNA reads TGTGCCAGCAGTTCGAACTTTTACAATGAGCAGTTCTTC. Encoded protein: CASSSNFYNEQFF. Filled out from reference TRBV2 and TRBJ2-1, the complete variable domain reads EPEVTQTPSHQVTQMGQEVILRCVPISNHLYFYWYRQILGQKVEFLVSFYNNEISEKSEIFDDQFSVERPDGSNFTLKIRSTKLEDSAMYFCASSSNFYNEQFFGPGTRLTVL.

This chain connects TRBV29-1 to TRBJ2-3, with TRBD2 matching over 10 bases. With V trimmed by 5 bases and J by 1 base, 6 bases remained unmatched. The germline V gene encodes CDR1 SQVTM and CDR2 ANQGSEA. The CDR3 contains 15 residues. CDR3: CSVPRAGGRTDTQYF. The CDR3 coding sequence is TGCAGCGTTCCACGAGCGGGAGGGCGCACAGATACGCAGTATTTT.

The rearrangement joins TRBV5-8 to TRBJ2-1, with D perhaps matching TRBD2 (7 bases). This CDR3 has 16 amino acids. The ends were cut back, 3 bases at V and 7 bases at J, with 20 bases in the middle. Germline CDR1 is SGHTS and CDR2 is YDEGEE. The CDR3 DNA is TGTGCCAGCAGCTGGGCCGGGGGGCAGCTGGTAAATGAGCAGTTCTTC. It specifies CASSWAGGQLVNEQFF.

The rearrangement uses TRBV11-2 and TRBJ2-5; tentatively, D is TRBD2 (5 bases). Looked up from germline, CDR1 is SGHAT and CDR2 is FQNNGV. V was trimmed by 5 bases and J by 2 bases, leaving 15 bases between them. The CDR3 has 15 amino acids. DNA of the CDR3: TGTGCCAGCAGCGCGGAGTCCGGGATGCAAGAGACCCAGTACTTC. It translates to CASSAESGMQETQYF.

The rearrangement joins TRBV9 to TRBJ1-1; a weak D match, TRBD1 (5 bases). The CDR3 extends over 15 amino acids. Germline lookup yields CDR1 SGDLS and CDR2 YYNGEE. V dropped 3 bases and J dropped 4 bases, with 16 bases sitting between them. The CDR3 coding sequence is TGTGCCAGCAGCGAGAGCGGGGCCGGGGGCACTGAAGCTTTCTTT. It codes for CASSESGAGGTEAFF. The complete variable domain, with remaining parts taken from reference TRBV9 and TRBJ1-1, reads DSGVTQTPKHLITATGQRVTLRCSPRSGDLSVYWYQQSLDQGLQFLIQYYNGEERAKGNILERFSAQQFPDLHSELNLSSLELGDSALYFCASSESGAGGTEAFFGQGTRLTVV.

The chain employs TRBV27 and TRBJ1-2; 9 bases line up with TRBD1. The junction had 11 bases not matched to a gene; V was cut back by 5 bases and J by 4 bases. The CDR3 totals 16 residues. Germline V gene data show CDR1 as MNHEY and CDR2 as SMNVEV (reference sequence). The CDR3 coding sequence is TGTGCCAGCAGTCTTAGGACAGGGGCGTGGGGCTATGGCTACACCTTC. It yields the protein CASSLRTGAWGYGYTF.

V gene TRBV9 combines with J gene TRBJ1-1; tentative D call: TRBD1 (5 bases). There are 15 residues in the CDR3. The V end was cut by 3 bases, the J end by 3 bases, with 15 bases between. Germline values: CDR1 SGDLS, CDR2 YYNGEE. The CDR3 sequence is CASSGAAGQDTEAFF. CDR3 nucleotide sequence: TGTGCCAGCAGCGGCGCAGCGGGGCAGGACACTGAAGCTTTCTTT.

This rearrangement joins TRBV15 to TRBJ2-1; a possible D gene is TRBD1 (6 bases). V lost 0 bases and J 9 bases, leaving 24 bases between the germline ends. The CDR3 has 18 amino acids. Germline lookup yields CDR1 LNHNV and CDR2 YYDKDF (reference sequence). The CDR3 here is CATSRDPPSGVPSSEQFF. CDR3 in DNA: TGTGCCACCAGCAGAGATCCCCCGTCAGGGGTCCCCTCCAGTGAGCAGTTCTTC. The entire variable domain, with the rest obtained from reference TRBV15 and TRBJ2-1, is as follows: DAMVIQNPRYQVTQFGKPVTLSCSQTLNHNVMYWYQQKSSQAPKLLFHYYDKDFNNEADTPDNFQSRRPNTSFCFLDIRSPGLGDTAMYLCATSRDPPSGVPSSEQFFGPGTRLTVL.

The chain joins TRBV18 to TRBJ2-7; D is perhaps TRBD1 (6 bases). The V gene's germline CDR1 is KGHSH and CDR2 LQKENI. The V end was cut by 6 bases, the J end by 5 bases, with 17 bases between. This CDR3 contains 14 residues. DNA for the CDR3: TGTGCCAGCTCCCGCATACAGGGAAATCACGAGCAGTACTTC. Amino acid sequence: CASSRIQGNHEQYF. Full variable domain (missing parts from reference TRBV18 and TRBJ2-7): NAGVMQNPRHLVRRRGQEARLRCSPMKGHSHVYWYRQLPEEGLKFMVYLQKENIIDESGMPKERFSAEFPKEGPSILRIQQVVRGDSAAYFCASSRIQGNHEQYFGPGTRLTVT.

In its sample, this clone was seen once. The chain links TRBV13 to TRBJ2-3; no reliable D call. Per the germline V gene, CDR1 is PRHDT and CDR2 is FYEKMQ (reference sequence). The CDR3 runs 15 residues. With 3 bases removed from V and 4 bases from J, the gap between germline ends came to 14 bases. The CDR3 sequence is CASSFGAIRSDTQYF. For the CDR3, the DNA is TGTGCCAGCAGCTTTGGCGCCATCAGGTCAGATACGCAGTATTTT.

The CDR3 reads CASSLLQEGETQYF. CDR3 in DNA: TGTGCCAGCAGCTTACTCCAGGAGGGAGAGACCCAGTACTTC. The V call is TRBV7-6, the J call TRBJ2-5; D is possibly TRBD2 (6 bases). V lost 2 bases, J lost 4 bases, and 11 bases lay in between. This CDR3 is built from 14 residues. The germline CDR1 and CDR2 sequences are SGHVS and FNYEAQ.